These T cell receptor beta chains were read from a single sample in a study of blood T cell repertoires in COVID-19. Sequenced by immunoSEQ multiplex PCR; TCRdb stores in-frame clones only, minus some. This sample has about 94,000 clones, with about 83% found just once. Sequenced: peripheral blood. All receptors come from a human donor in a cohort sampled during active COVID-19. The CDR3 runs from the conserved cysteine through the conserved F or W. The order of the fields is D gene, J gene, V gene, clone size, CDR3 DNA, CDR3 protein. D genes are given only for firm matches. Expanded clones are given a class, and other clones once, few, many or no size at all.

d_call: -; j_call: TRBJ1-2; v_call: TRBV5-4; clone_size: few; cdr3_nt: TGTGCCAGCAGCATGTCAGGGGTCTATGGCTACACCTTC; cdr3_aa: CASSMSGVYGYTF
d_call: -; j_call: TRBJ2-4; v_call: TRBV13; clone_size: -; cdr3_nt: TGTGCCAGCAGCTTCACTAGCGCCAAAAACATTCAGTACTTC; cdr3_aa: CASSFTSAKNIQYF
d_call: -; j_call: TRBJ2-7; v_call: TRBV19; clone_size: -; cdr3_nt: TGTGCCAGTAGTATCAAAAGGGAGAGTCCCTACGAGCAGTACTTC; cdr3_aa: CASSIKRESPYEQYF
d_call: -; j_call: TRBJ2-2; v_call: TRBV18; clone_size: -; cdr3_nt: TGTGCCAGCTCACCAATGGTCAGCGGGCGGACCGGGGAGCTGTTTTTT; cdr3_aa: CASSPMVSGRTGELFF
d_call: TRBD1; j_call: TRBJ1-4; v_call: TRBV5-1; clone_size: -; cdr3_nt: TGCGCCAGCAGCCCCTTGGACAGGGACGAAAAACTGTTTTTT; cdr3_aa: CASSPLDRDEKLFF
d_call: -; j_call: TRBJ2-2; v_call: TRBV9; clone_size: -; cdr3_nt: TGTGCCAGCAGCGTAGCTTGGAGTTCGAACACCGGGGAGCTGTTTTTT; cdr3_aa: CASSVAWSSNTGELFF
d_call: -; j_call: TRBJ1-5; v_call: TRBV25-1; clone_size: -; cdr3_nt: TGTGCCAGCAGTGAATGGGAGGAAATGGGACAGCCCCAGCATTTT; cdr3_aa: CASSEWEEMGQPQHF
d_call: TRBD2; j_call: TRBJ2-7; v_call: TRBV7-8; clone_size: -; cdr3_nt: TGTGCCAGCAGCTTAGCTGGACTAGCGGACTCCTACGAGCAGTACTTC; cdr3_aa: CASSLAGLADSYEQYF
d_call: -; j_call: TRBJ1-1; v_call: TRBV10-3; clone_size: many; cdr3_nt: TGTGCCATCACCCTAGGGACTCCGGACACTGAAGCTTTCTTT; cdr3_aa: CAITLGTPDTEAFF
d_call: TRBD1; j_call: TRBJ2-2; v_call: TRBV2; clone_size: -; cdr3_nt: TGTGCCAGCACGGTAAAAGGGGACAGCTCAATCGGGGAGCTGTTTTTT; cdr3_aa: CASTVKGDSSIGELFF
d_call: -; j_call: TRBJ1-2; v_call: TRBV20-1; clone_size: -; cdr3_nt: TGCAGTGCTAGTCTGCAACCCAGATTC; cdr3_aa: CSASLQPRF
d_call: TRBD1; j_call: TRBJ2-5; v_call: TRBV5-6; clone_size: -; cdr3_nt: TGTGCCAGCAGCGCGGGGACAGGGGAGACCCAGTACTTC; cdr3_aa: CASSAGTGETQYF
d_call: TRBD2; j_call: TRBJ2-1; v_call: TRBV5-4; clone_size: -; cdr3_nt: TGTGCCAGCAGCTTGGGAGGACTAGCGCGAGACAATGAGCAGTTCTTC; cdr3_aa: CASSLGGLARDNEQFF
d_call: TRBD1; j_call: TRBJ1-1; v_call: TRBV28; clone_size: once; cdr3_nt: TGTGCCAGCAGGCCAGGGGGCACTGAAGCTTTCTTT; cdr3_aa: CASRPGGTEAFF
d_call: -; j_call: TRBJ2-3; v_call: TRBV5-4; clone_size: -; cdr3_nt: TGTGCCAGCAGGTCTGGCGGGATGGGGGGCACAGATACGCAGTATTTT; cdr3_aa: CASRSGGMGGTDTQYF
d_call: TRBD1; j_call: TRBJ2-3; v_call: TRBV15; clone_size: -; cdr3_nt: TGTGCCACCAGCAGAGGGGACAGGGGTAGAGATACGCAGTATTTT; cdr3_aa: CATSRGDRGRDTQYF
d_call: -; j_call: TRBJ2-7; v_call: TRBV9; clone_size: -; cdr3_nt: TGTGCCAGCAGCGTAGGACCCCTTGGCGGGGTTACCTACGAGCAGTACTTC; cdr3_aa: CASSVGPLGGVTYEQYF
d_call: TRBD1; j_call: TRBJ1-1; v_call: TRBV25-1; clone_size: few; cdr3_nt: TGTGCCAGCAGTGATCCCGGGACAGGGGATACTGAAGCTTTCTTT; cdr3_aa: CASSDPGTGDTEAFF
d_call: -; j_call: TRBJ2-5; v_call: TRBV2; clone_size: -; cdr3_nt: TGTGCCAGCAGTGAAGGTCCGGGGAGGACCCGTGTCCAAGAGACCCAGTACTTC; cdr3_aa: CASSEGPGRTRVQETQYF
d_call: -; j_call: TRBJ2-5; v_call: TRBV5-1; clone_size: -; cdr3_nt: TGCGCCAGCAGCTTGGGGACCCGGGACTTGGAGACCCAGTACTTC; cdr3_aa: CASSLGTRDLETQYF